The clone carrying this T cell receptor beta chain was observed a few times. Its antigen is not identified. This sample stems from a study of CD8+ T cells in alopecia areata. Treatment defined: oral pan-JAK inhibitor, 5-10 mg twice daily. Study-level results: Scalp clonality and expanded CD8+ clones among the top 100 fell significantly with tofacitinib.

This CDR3 contains 12 residues. Trimming stripped 4 bases from V and 6 bases from J, with 8 bases between. Germline V CDR1 and CDR2: PRHDT, FYEKMQ (reference sequence). In each case, RNA was isolated and then reverse transcribed into cDNA as the sequencing template. The method was immunoSEQ multiplex PCR; TCRdb's version includes in-frame clones alone and lacks a portion of them. The sample carries roughly 100,000 clones, about nine tenths recorded once. The sequence was collected from a human donor with alopecia areata. The chain couples TRBV13 to TRBJ2-3; D is unresolved. Material: CD8+ T cells sorted from blood, obtained at approximately week 30, from a patient treated with tofacitinib. CDR3 in amino acids: CASSSLRDTQYF. CDR3 bases: TGTGCCAGCAGCTCCCTCCGGGATACGCAGTATTTT.